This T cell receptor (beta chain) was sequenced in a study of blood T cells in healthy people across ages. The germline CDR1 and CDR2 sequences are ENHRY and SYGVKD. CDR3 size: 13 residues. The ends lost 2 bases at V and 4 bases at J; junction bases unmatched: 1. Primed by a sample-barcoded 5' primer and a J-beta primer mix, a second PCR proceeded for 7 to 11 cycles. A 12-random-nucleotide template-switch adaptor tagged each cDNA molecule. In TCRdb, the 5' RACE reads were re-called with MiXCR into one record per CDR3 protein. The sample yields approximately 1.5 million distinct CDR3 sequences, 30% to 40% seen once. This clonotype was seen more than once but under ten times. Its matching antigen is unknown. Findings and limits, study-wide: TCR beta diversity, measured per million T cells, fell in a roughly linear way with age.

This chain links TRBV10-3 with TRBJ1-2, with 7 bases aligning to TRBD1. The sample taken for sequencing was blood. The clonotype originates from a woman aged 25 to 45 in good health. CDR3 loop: CAISEGTAYGYTF. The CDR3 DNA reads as TGTGCCATCAGTGAGGGGACAGCCTATGGCTACACCTTC.